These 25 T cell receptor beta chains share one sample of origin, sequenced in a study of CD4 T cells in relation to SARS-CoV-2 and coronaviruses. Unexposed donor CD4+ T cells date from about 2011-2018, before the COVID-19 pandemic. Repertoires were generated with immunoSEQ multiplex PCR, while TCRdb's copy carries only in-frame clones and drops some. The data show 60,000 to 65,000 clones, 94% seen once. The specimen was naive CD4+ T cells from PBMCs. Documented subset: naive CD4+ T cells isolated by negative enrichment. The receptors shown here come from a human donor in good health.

The DNA of the CDR3 is TGTGCCAGCAGGGTGGGCGTGGAGCAGTACTTC. As protein: CASRVGVEQYF. The chain joins TRBV6-5 to TRBJ2-7, with no clear D. Per the germline V gene, CDR1 is MNHEY and CDR2 is SVGAGI. Trimming shortened V by 6 bases and J by 7 bases, and 10 bases separated the two germline ends. The CDR3 consists of 11 residues.

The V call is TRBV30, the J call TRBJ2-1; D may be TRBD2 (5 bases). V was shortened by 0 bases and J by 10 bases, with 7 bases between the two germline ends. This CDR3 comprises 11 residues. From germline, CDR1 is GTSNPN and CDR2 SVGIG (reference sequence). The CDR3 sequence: CAWSVPGEQFF. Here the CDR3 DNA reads TGTGCCTGGAGTGTACCGGGAGAGCAGTTCTTC.

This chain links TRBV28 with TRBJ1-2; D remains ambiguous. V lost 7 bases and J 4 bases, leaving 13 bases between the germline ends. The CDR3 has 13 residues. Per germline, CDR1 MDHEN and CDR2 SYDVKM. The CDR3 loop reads CASKVGSAYGYTF. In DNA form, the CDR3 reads TGTGCCAGCAAGGTGGGGTCTGCCTATGGCTACACCTTC.

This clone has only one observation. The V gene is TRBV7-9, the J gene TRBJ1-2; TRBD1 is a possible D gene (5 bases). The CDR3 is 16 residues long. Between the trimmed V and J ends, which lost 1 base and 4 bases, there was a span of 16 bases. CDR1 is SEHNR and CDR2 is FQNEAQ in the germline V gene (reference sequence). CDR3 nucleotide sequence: TGTGCCAGCAGCTTAGGTGGTGGACAAGGTAGCTATGGCTACACCTTC. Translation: CASSLGGGQGSYGYTF. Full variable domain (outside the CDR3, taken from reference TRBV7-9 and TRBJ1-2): DTGVSQNPRHKITKRGQNVTFRCDPISEHNRLYWYRQTLGQGPEFLTYFQNEAQLEKSRLLSDRFSAERPKGSFSTLEIQRTEQGDSAMYLCASSLGGGQGSYGYTFGSGTRLTVV.

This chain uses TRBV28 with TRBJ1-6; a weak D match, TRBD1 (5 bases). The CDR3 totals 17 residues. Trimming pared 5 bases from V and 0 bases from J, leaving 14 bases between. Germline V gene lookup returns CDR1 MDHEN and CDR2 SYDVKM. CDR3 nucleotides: TGTGCCAGCAGTCTAGACAGACTAAGCTCCTATAATTCACCCCTCCACTTT. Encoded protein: CASSLDRLSSYNSPLHF.

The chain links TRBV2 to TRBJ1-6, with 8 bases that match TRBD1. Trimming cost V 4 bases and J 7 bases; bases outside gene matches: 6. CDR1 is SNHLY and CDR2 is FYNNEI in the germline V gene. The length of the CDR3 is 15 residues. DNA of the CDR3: TGTGCCAGCAGTGCTAGGGACAGGAAAAATTCACCCCTCCACTTT. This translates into CASSARDRKNSPLHF.

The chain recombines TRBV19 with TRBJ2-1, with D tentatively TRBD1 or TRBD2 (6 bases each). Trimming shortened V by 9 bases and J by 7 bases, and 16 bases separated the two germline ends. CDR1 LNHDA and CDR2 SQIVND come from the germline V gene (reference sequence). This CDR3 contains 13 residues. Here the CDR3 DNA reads TGTGCCAGCACTCCCCAGGGGAGGAATGAGCAGTTCTTC. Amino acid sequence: CASTPQGRNEQFF.

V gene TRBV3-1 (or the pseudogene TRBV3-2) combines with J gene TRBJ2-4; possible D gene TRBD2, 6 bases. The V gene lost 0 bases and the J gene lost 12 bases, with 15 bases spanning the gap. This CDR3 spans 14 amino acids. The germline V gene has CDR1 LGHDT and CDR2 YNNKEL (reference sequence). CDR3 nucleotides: TGTGCCAGCAGCCAAGATATGGGGCGGGGCCATCAGTACTTC. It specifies CASSQDMGRGHQYF.

DNA of the CDR3: TGTGCCAGCAGCTTGGGACTAGCGGGTCGTCTGTTCTTC. Its translation is CASSLGLAGRLFF. The gene calls are TRBV11-2 and TRBJ2-1, with 12 positions matching TRBD2. The CDR3 runs 13 residues. CDR1 is SGHAT and CDR2 is FQNNGV in the germline V gene. V lost 3 bases and J lost 15; bases outside the gene matches: 6.

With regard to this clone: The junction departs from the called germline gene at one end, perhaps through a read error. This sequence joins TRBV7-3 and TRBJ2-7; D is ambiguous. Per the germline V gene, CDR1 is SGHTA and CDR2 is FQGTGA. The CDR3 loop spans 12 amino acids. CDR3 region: CASSVTPYEQYF. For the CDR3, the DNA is TGTGCCAGCAGCGTAACCCCCTACGAGCAGTACTTC.

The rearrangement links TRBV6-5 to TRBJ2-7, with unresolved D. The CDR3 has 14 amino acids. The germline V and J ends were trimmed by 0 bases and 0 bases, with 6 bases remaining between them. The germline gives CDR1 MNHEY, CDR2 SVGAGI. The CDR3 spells CASSYSYSSYEQYF. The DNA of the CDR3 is TGTGCCAGCAGTTACTCCTACAGCTCCTACGAGCAGTACTTC.

The CDR3 sequence: CATSRGGRATGNTIYF. For the CDR3, the DNA is TGTGCCACCAGCAGAGGCGGCAGGGCCACTGGAAACACCATATATTTT. The chain employs TRBV15 and TRBJ1-3, with D perhaps TRBD1 (5 bases). Trimming took 1 base from V and 2 from J, leaving 12 bases between them. Germline V lookup: CDR1 LNHNV, CDR2 YYDKDF (reference sequence). This CDR3 comprises 16 residues.

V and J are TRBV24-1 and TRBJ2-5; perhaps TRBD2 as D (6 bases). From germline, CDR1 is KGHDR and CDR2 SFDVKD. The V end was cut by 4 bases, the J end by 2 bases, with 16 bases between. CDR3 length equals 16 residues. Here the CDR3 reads CATSDYKAGLQETQYF. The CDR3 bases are TGTGCCACCAGTGACTACAAAGCGGGTCTACAAGAGACCCAGTACTTC.

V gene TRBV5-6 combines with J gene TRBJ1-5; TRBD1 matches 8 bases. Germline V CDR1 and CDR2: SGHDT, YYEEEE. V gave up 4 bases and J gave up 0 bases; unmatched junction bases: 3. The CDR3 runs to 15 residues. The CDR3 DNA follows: TGTGCCAGCAGCAAGACAGGGGCTAGCAATCAGCCCCAGCATTTT. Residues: CASSKTGASNQPQHF.

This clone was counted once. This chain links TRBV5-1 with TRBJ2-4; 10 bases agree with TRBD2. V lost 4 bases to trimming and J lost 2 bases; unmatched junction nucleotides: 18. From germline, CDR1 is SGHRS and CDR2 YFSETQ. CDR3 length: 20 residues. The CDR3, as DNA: TGCGCCAGCAGCCAAAACTCAGGGCTAGCGGGAGAGGGCACCAAAAACATTCAGTACTTC. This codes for CASSQNSGLAGEGTKNIQYF.

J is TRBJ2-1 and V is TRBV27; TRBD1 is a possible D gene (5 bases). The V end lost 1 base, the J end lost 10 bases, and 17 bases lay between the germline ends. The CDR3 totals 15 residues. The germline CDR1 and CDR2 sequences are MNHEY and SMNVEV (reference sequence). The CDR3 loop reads CASSLYARGPGEQFF. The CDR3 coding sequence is TGTGCCAGCAGTTTATACGCGCGTGGGCCAGGGGAGCAGTTCTTC.

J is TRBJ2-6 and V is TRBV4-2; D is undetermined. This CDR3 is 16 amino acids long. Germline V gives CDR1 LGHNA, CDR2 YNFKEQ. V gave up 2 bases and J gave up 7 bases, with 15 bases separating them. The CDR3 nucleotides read TGTGCCAGCAGCCAATCCGGAAGGGAATTCGCCAACGTCCTGACTTTC. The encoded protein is CASSQSGREFANVLTF.

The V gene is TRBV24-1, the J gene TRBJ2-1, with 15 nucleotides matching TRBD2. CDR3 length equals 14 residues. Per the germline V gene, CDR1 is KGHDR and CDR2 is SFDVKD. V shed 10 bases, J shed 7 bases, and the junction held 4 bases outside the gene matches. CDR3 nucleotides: TGTGCCACAGAAGGGACTAGCGGGAGGAATGAGCAGTTCTTC. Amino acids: CATEGTSGRNEQFF.

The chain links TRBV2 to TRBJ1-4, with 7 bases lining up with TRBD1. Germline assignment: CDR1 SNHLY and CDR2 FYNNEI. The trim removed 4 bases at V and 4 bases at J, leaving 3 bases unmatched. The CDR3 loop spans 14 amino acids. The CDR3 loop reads CASSGGQINEKLFF. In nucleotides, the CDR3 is TGTGCCAGCAGTGGGGGACAGATTAATGAAAAACTGTTTTTT.

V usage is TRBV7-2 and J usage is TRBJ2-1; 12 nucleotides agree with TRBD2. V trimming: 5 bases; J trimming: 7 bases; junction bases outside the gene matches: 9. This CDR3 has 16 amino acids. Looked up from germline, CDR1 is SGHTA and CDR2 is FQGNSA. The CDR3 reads CASSPRTSGMGNEQFF. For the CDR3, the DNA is TGTGCCAGCAGCCCCCGGACTAGCGGGATGGGGAATGAGCAGTTCTTC.

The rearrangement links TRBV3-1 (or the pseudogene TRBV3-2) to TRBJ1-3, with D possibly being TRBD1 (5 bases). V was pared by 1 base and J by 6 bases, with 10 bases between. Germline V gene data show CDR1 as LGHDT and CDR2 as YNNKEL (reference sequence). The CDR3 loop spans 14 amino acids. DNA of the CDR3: TGTGCCAGCAGCCAAGGGGGGGGATTAAACACCATATATTTT. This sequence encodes CASSQGGGLNTIYF.

The CDR3 nucleotides read TGTGCCAGCAGCCAAGAGGTGTACAGGGGGGGCTACGAGCAGTACTTC. It translates to CASSQEVYRGGYEQYF. The V and J genes are TRBV3-1 (or the pseudogene TRBV3-2) and TRBJ2-7; perhaps TRBD1 as D (8 bases). CDR3 length: 16 amino acids. V was shortened by 0 bases and J by 3 bases, with 15 bases between the two germline ends. The germline gives CDR1 LGHDT, CDR2 YNNKEL (reference sequence).

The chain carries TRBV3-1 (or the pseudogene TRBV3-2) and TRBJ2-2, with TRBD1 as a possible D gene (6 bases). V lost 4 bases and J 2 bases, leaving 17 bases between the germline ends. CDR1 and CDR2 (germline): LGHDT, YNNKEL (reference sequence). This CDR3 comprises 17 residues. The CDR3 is CASSPPGAVINTGELFF. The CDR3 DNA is TGTGCCAGCAGCCCGCCAGGGGCTGTAATTAACACCGGGGAGCTGTTTTTT.

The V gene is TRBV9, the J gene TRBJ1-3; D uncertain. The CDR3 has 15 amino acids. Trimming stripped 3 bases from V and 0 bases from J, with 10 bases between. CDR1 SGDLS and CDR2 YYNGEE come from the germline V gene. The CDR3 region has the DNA TGTGCCAGCAGCGACGGACGGCGCTCTGGAAACACCATATATTTT. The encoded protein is CASSDGRRSGNTIYF.

CDR3 nucleotide sequence: TGTGCCAGCAGCGAGGACAGGGGGTCCTACGAGCAGTACTTC. Translating it yields CASSEDRGSYEQYF. The chain combines TRBV6-5 with TRBJ2-7, with 10 positions matching TRBD1. CDR3 length: 14 residues. Germline CDR1 reads MNHEY; CDR2 reads SVGAGI. The trim removed 6 bases at V and 1 base at J, leaving 3 bases unmatched.